This T cell receptor (beta chain) came from a study of blood T cell repertoires in COVID-19. Study-wide context: Acute and convalescent COVID-19 specimens originated in the United States, Italy and Spain. PBMCs, B-cell-depleted T cells, or T cells were the source of the cDNA or gDNA that made up the material.

In the original analysis: Researchers report that nucleated cell counts were estimated from reference gene primer amplification. Method: immunoSEQ multiplex PCR; TCRdb's copy keeps in-frame clones and lacks some. V, J and clone size are those of that table, while D and trimming were read from the DNA. Here the sample spans 130,000 to 150,000 clones, around 81% being singletons. This receptor was identified in a human donor in a cohort sampled during active COVID-19. Sequences were obtained from peripheral blood.

The CDR3 sequence is CASSQDISYEQYF. The CDR3 DNA reads TGTGCCAGCAGCCAAGATATTTCCTACGAGCAGTACTTC. V is TRBV14 and J is TRBJ2-7; no clear D gene. The CDR3 sequence is 13 residues long. V was pared by 0 bases and J by 1 base, with 4 bases between. CDR1 is SGHDN, CDR2 FVKESK, per germline.